One and the same sample provided the 24 T cell receptor beta chains below, sequenced in a study of T-cell reconstitution after alpha-beta-depleted transplantation in children. It was with unique molecular identifiers that the TCRbeta library was prepared. TCRdb ran MiXCR on the PCR reads and lists one entry per CDR3 protein. The data hold approximately 800,000 distinct CDR3 sequences, with under 20% observed a single time. The sample here was PBMCs, mostly from graft donor cells, taken 360 days after TCRalphabeta/CD19-depleted stem cell transplant. These receptors originate from a male patient between 5 and 17 years old who had a stem cell transplant for acute lymphoblastic leukemia, so the T cells may come from the graft donor.

Only a few counts were recorded for this clonotype. V is TRBV12-3 or TRBV12-4 and J is TRBJ1-3; tentatively, D is TRBD1 (5 bases). Trimming left V 8 bases short and J 0 bases short, with 11 bases between. The CDR3 loop spans 14 amino acids. The CDR3 sequence: CASSRDFSGNTIYF. CDR3 nucleotide sequence: TGTGCCAGCTCTCGGGACTTCTCTGGAAACACCATATATTTT.

This clonotype was picked up a small number of times. The chain employs TRBV27 and TRBJ2-3, with a weak D call TRBD1 (5 bases). The germline V and J ends were trimmed by 0 bases and 2 bases, with 9 bases remaining between them. Per the germline V gene, CDR1 is MNHEY and CDR2 is SMNVEV (reference sequence). This CDR3 has 15 residues. CDR3 region: CASSLSGLPTDTQYF. DNA for the CDR3: TGTGCCAGCAGTTTATCGGGGCTTCCCACAGATACGCAGTATTTT.

This clonotype was found a few times. V is TRBV5-1 and J is TRBJ2-7; D perhaps matches TRBD2 (5 bases). The CDR3 extends over 14 amino acids. The V end lost 5 bases, the J end lost 2 bases, and 14 bases lay between the germline ends. The V gene's germline CDR1 is SGHRS and CDR2 YFSETQ. CDR3 coding DNA: TGCGCCAGCAGAGGAGGAAGGGCAACCTACGAGCAGTACTTC. This gives the protein CASRGGRATYEQYF.

This clonotype appeared a few times. The chain couples TRBV20-1 to TRBJ1-2; D possibly corresponds to TRBD1 (6 bases). Germline CDR1 reads DFQATT; CDR2 reads SNEGSKA (reference sequence). V lost 8 bases to trimming and J lost 4 bases, with 14 bases between them. The CDR3 consists of 12 residues. CDR3 DNA sequence: TGCAGTTTAGGGGGGCAAGTCTATGGCTACACCTTC. It specifies CSLGGQVYGYTF.

The table lists this clonotype with many counts. This rearrangement joins TRBV27 to TRBJ2-5; D possibly corresponds to TRBD2 (5 bases). The V and J ends lost 4 bases and 9 bases respectively, with 12 bases between them. CDR1 is MNHEY, CDR2 SMNVEV, per germline (reference sequence). There are 12 residues in the CDR3. CDR3 region: CASSSHRAAQYF. CDR3 nucleotides: TGTGCCAGCAGTTCCCACCGAGCGGCCCAGTACTTC.

CDR3 sequence reads: CASGGFMNTEAFF. The CDR3 DNA follows: TGTGCCAGCGGGGGATTCATGAACACTGAAGCTTTCTTT. This chain links TRBV27 with TRBJ1-1; TRBD1 is a possible D gene (5 bases). This CDR3 comprises 13 residues. Trimming cost V 8 bases and J 0 bases, with 10 bases left between them. Germline assignment: CDR1 MNHEY and CDR2 SMNVEV (reference sequence).

The gene calls are TRBV4-1 and TRBJ2-4; D is tentatively TRBD1 or TRBD2 (5 bases each). The CDR3 runs 16 residues. Trimming removed 1 base from V and 6 bases from J, with 16 bases in between. CDR1 is MGHRA, CDR2 YSYEKL, per germline. CDR3 bases: TGCGCCAGCAGCCAAGCGAGGGGTGGGCGTGGAAACATTCAGTACTTC. This codes for CASSQARGGRGNIQYF.

The chain carries TRBV3-1 and TRBJ1-2; 7 bases are a match to TRBD1. This CDR3 contains 17 residues. Germline CDR1 LGHDT, CDR2 YNNKEL (reference sequence). Trimming at V came to 1 base and at J to 4 bases, leaving 12 bases not matched to a gene. CDR3 amino acids: CASSQVGTARPFYGYTF. The CDR3 coding sequence is TGTGCCAGCAGCCAAGTCGGGACAGCCCGGCCTTTCTATGGCTACACCTTC.

The V and J genes are TRBV7-2 and TRBJ2-5; TRBD2 is a possible D gene (6 bases). Germline V gene lookup returns CDR1 SGHTA and CDR2 FQGNSA. The V end was cut by 1 base, the J end by 2 bases, with 8 bases between. This CDR3 has 14 amino acids. The CDR3 loop reads CASSLEAGQETQYF. For the CDR3, the DNA is TGTGCCAGCAGCTTAGAGGCGGGACAAGAGACCCAGTACTTC.

This clonotype was recorded a few times. The chain recombines TRBV15 with TRBJ2-7; no firm D call. This CDR3 has 14 residues. V lost 5 bases, J lost 3 bases, and 14 bases lay in between. Germline-derived CDR1 and CDR2 are LNHNV and YYDKDF (reference sequence). The CDR3 region has the DNA TGTGCCACCAGCGGGTCAGTGGGCGGCTACGAGCAGTACTTC. Its translation: CATSGSVGGYEQYF. The variable domain in full, with the rest retrieved from reference TRBV15 and TRBJ2-7, is DAMVIQNPRYQVTQFGKPVTLSCSQTLNHNVMYWYQQKSSQAPKLLFHYYDKDFNNEADTPDNFQSRRPNTSFCFLDIRSPGLGDTAMYLCATSGSVGGYEQYFGPGTRLTVT.

In this sample, this clonotype turned up many times. This chain connects TRBV12-3 or TRBV12-4 to TRBJ2-7; 10 bases align to TRBD1. The CDR3 totals 16 residues. J was trimmed by 12 bases and V by 3 bases; bases with no gene match: 17. CDR3 residues: CASSFPLGTGDERPYF. DNA for the CDR3: TGTGCCAGCAGTTTTCCTCTGGGGACAGGGGATGAGAGGCCGTACTTC.

This clonotype was observed at least ten times. The J gene is TRBJ2-3, the V gene TRBV4-2; 7 nucleotides match TRBD2. J gave up 0 bases and V 4 bases, and 13 bases lay outside the gene matches. Looked up from germline, CDR1 is LGHNA and CDR2 is YNFKEQ. The CDR3 spans 18 residues. Here the CDR3 DNA reads TGTGCCAGCAGCCTGGTACGCCTGCGGGGGACTAGCACAGATACGCAGTATTTT. This gives the protein CASSLVRLRGTSTDTQYF.

This clonotype came up a few times. The chain recombines TRBV7-9 with TRBJ2-1; 13 bases match TRBD2. The CDR3 has 15 residues. V trimming: 4 bases; J trimming: 6 bases; junction bases outside the gene matches: 3. Germline V lookup: CDR1 SEHNR, CDR2 FQNEAQ (reference sequence). In DNA form, the CDR3 reads TGTGCCAGCAGCTCCGGGACTAGCGGGGTCAATGAGCAGTTCTTC. Its protein product is CASSSGTSGVNEQFF.

The gene calls are TRBV12-3 or TRBV12-4 and TRBJ1-2, with 10 bases aligning to TRBD1. The CDR3 runs to 16 residues. V lost 5 bases, J lost 1 base, and 7 bases stayed unmatched. This CDR3 reads CASSTARDRGNYGYTF. The CDR3 DNA sequence: TGTGCCAGCAGTACCGCACGGGACAGGGGTAACTATGGCTACACCTTC.

This clonotype showed up just a few times. The chain links TRBV5-8 to TRBJ1-5; unclear D gene. V gave up 4 bases and J gave up 6 bases, with 8 bases separating them. The germline CDR1 and CDR2 sequences are SGHTS and YDEGEE. CDR3 length: 12 amino acids. CDR3 in DNA: TGTGCCAGCAGCGAAGCGGGTCAGCCCCAGCATTTT. It specifies CASSEAGQPQHF.

A remark on this clonotype: The conserved final phenylalanine or tryptophan is absent from the CDR3, which likely points to a read error. The V gene is TRBV5-6, the J gene TRBJ1-6, with no clear D. The CDR3 runs 11 residues. Trimming took off 3 bases at V and 10 bases at J, with 5 bases between the two ends. In germline, CDR1 is SGHDT, CDR2 YYEEEE. This CDR3 is CASSSSSPLHI. For the CDR3, the DNA is TGTGCCAGCAGCTCTTCGTCACCCCTCCACATT.

The chain joins TRBV20-1 to TRBJ2-1; 7 bases map to TRBD1. Trimming took 6 bases from V and 6 from J; bases not matched to a gene: 11. The germline V gene encodes CDR1 DFQATT and CDR2 SNEGSKA (reference sequence). The CDR3 runs 14 residues. In DNA, the CDR3 is TGCAGTGCAGGACGACAGGGATGGGGCAATGAGCAGTTCTTC. Amino acids: CSAGRQGWGNEQFF.

Regarding this clonotype: A much larger clone sits a single nucleotide away, making a read error possible. The rearrangement joins TRBV10-3 to TRBJ2-7; no firm D call. The germline V gene encodes CDR1 ENHRY and CDR2 SYGVKD. This CDR3 is built from 12 residues. The V end was cut by 0 bases, the J end by 6 bases, with 6 bases between. DNA for the CDR3: TGTGCCATCAGTGAGTCGGTTGGCGAGCAGTACTTC. It yields the protein CAISESVGEQYF.

The chain combines TRBV7-9 with TRBJ2-7; the match to TRBD2 covers 10 bases. Germline-derived CDR1 and CDR2 are SEHNR and FQNEAQ (reference sequence). This CDR3 region has 17 residues. Unmatched junction bases numbered 12, after V lost 5 bases and J lost 2 bases. The CDR3: CASSIGTSVFLTYEQYF. CDR3 in DNA: TGTGCCAGCAGCATCGGGACTAGCGTATTCCTAACCTACGAGCAGTACTTC.

The rearrangement joins TRBV5-5 to TRBJ1-1; a weak D match, TRBD1 (5 bases). The V gene's germline CDR1 is SGHKS and CDR2 YYEKEE (reference sequence). Deletions cut 0 bases from V and 0 bases from J, with 9 bases between. The CDR3 consists of 15 residues. The CDR3 DNA reads as TGTGCCAGCAGCTTGGTTTCGGGGGTGAACACTGAAGCTTTCTTT. Its translation is CASSLVSGVNTEAFF.

The genes are TRBV12-3 or TRBV12-4 and TRBJ2-7; TRBD2 matches at 16 bases. J was trimmed by 5 bases and V by 6 bases; bases with no gene match: 13. The CDR3 is 18 residues long. The CDR3 sequence: CASSLVPGLAGGLHEQYF. DNA of the CDR3: TGTGCCAGCAGCCTGGTCCCGGGACTAGCGGGAGGGCTCCACGAGCAGTACTTC.

Only a few counts were recorded for this clonotype. The chain has TRBV15 and TRBJ2-2; 11 bases map to TRBD2. The CDR3 has 16 amino acids. Trimming removed 6 bases from V and 7 bases from J; junction bases left unmatched: 10. The germline gives CDR1 LNHNV, CDR2 YYDKDF (reference sequence). CDR3 residues: CATRATSGKDFGELFF. The CDR3, as DNA: TGTGCCACCAGGGCGACTAGCGGGAAAGATTTCGGGGAGCTGTTTTTT.

The chain employs TRBV5-6 and TRBJ2-7; 10 bases are shared with TRBD1. Losses at the gene ends were 2 bases for V and 5 bases for J; bases not matched to a gene: 10. Germline V CDR1 and CDR2: SGHDT, YYEEEE. This CDR3 comprises 16 residues. CDR3 DNA sequence: TGTGCCAGCAGCTTCTGGTCGGGGGACAGGGGTCACGAGCAGTACTTC. Encoded protein: CASSFWSGDRGHEQYF.

The chain links TRBV5-1 to TRBJ2-7, with D perhaps matching TRBD1 or TRBD2 (6 bases each). V was pared by 0 bases and J by 3 bases, with 19 bases between. CDR1 is SGHRS and CDR2 is YFSETQ in the germline V gene. This CDR3 contains 17 residues. CDR3 DNA sequence: TGCGCCAGCAGCTTGGCGGGGGCCAGATTACCGATCTACGAGCAGTACTTC. This gives the protein CASSLAGARLPIYEQYF.